This T cell receptor beta chain was retrieved from a study of cytomegalovirus exposure and HLA in healthy donors. The study's findings and limits: It was shown in a later analysis that HLA-associated TCR beta chains were more clonally expanded than other, equally common chains. TRBV6-2, TRBV6-3 and other indistinguishable V segments were excluded. In vitro, three CMV-associated chains proved specific for CMV antigens.

Trimming pared 6 bases from V and 9 bases from J, leaving 8 bases between. Germline V gene lookup returns CDR1 MNHEY and CDR2 SVGAGI. The CDR3 spans 11 residues. Use of 60 Vbeta and 13 Jbeta primers characterized the PCR. The protocol was immunoSEQ multiplex PCR, while the TCRdb copy is restricted to in-frame clones and leaves out a portion. This sample has 100,000 to 150,000 clones, with approximately 72% found just once. Whether this donor was CMV seropositive was not recorded. Note on this clone: Its antigen is not identified.

J is TRBJ1-4 and V is TRBV6-5, with D unclear. The sequenced sample consisted of PBMCs. The TCR was taken from a human donor in good health. The CDR3 here is CASSRGKKLFF. The CDR3, as DNA: TGTGCCAGCAGCCGAGGGAAAAAACTGTTTTTT.